This note documents a single TCR beta chain sequence. Its specificity is not known. An end of the junction does not agree with germline; a read error may underlie this. In preparing bulk TCR libraries, previously described methods and listed TCR primers were used. In TCRdb, the PCR reads were re-called with MiXCR into one record per CDR3 protein. The sample has around 470,000 distinct CDR3 sequences, 20% to 25% seen once. Libraries used roughly 20,000 to 1,100,000 sorted naive CD8 T cells and 10%, 30% or 50% RNA input. Germline-derived CDR1 and CDR2 are SGHAT and FQNNGV. This CDR3 is built from 16 residues. The data originate from a study of molecular identifiers for immune sequencing clone quantification. Whole-study results and caveats: Naive cells had under 1% of molecules in clones above 20 RNA copies, effectors over 97%. Spiked Jurkat TCR RNA from one cell was reportedly detectable among one million naive cells.

The receptor comes from a human donor in good health. Some libraries in this study had Jurkat cell RNA spiked in. The sequencing sample was made of naive CD8+ T cells from blood, with Jurkat cell RNA spiked in. Stated subset: FACS-sorted CD8+CD4-CCR7+CD45RA+ naive T cells. The chain recombines TRBV11-2 with TRBJ1-1, with TRBD1 as a possible D gene (6 bases). CDR3 amino acids: CASGKGLAGANTEASF. Here the CDR3 DNA reads TGTGCCAGCGGTAAGGGTCTAGCAGGGGCTAACACTGAAGCTTCCTTT.